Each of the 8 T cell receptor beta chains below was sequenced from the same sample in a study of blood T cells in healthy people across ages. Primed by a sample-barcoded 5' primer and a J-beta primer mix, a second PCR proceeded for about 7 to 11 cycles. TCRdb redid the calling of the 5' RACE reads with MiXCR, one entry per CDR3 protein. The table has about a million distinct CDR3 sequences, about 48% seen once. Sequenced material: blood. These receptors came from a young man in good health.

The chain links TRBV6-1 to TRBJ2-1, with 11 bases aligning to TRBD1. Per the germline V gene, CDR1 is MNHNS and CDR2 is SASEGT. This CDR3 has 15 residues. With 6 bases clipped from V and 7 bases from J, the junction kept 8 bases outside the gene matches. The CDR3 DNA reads TGTGCCAGCAGCTACCCGGGACAGGGGGTAAATGAGCAGTTCTTC. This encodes CASSYPGQGVNEQFF.

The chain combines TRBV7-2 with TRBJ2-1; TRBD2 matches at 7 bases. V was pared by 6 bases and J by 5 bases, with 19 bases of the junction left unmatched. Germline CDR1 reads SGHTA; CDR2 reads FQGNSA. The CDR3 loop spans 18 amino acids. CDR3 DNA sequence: TGTGCCAGCAGTCGACGTTGGCGCGGGCTAGCGGTTAACAATGAGCAGTTCTTC. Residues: CASSRRWRGLAVNNEQFF.

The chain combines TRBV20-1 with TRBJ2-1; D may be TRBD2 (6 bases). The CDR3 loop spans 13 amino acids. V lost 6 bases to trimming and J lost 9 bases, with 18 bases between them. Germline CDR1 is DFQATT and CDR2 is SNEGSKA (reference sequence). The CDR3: CSARGSSPVEQFF. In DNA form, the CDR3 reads TGCAGTGCCCGGGGGTCCTCACCGGTTGAGCAGTTCTTC.

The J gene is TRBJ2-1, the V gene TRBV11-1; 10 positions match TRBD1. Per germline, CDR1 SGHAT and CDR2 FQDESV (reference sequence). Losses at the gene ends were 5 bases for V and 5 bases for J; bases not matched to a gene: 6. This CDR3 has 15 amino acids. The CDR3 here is CASSPGQGGNNEQFF. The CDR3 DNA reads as TGTGCCAGCAGCCCCGGACAGGGGGGGAACAATGAGCAGTTCTTC.

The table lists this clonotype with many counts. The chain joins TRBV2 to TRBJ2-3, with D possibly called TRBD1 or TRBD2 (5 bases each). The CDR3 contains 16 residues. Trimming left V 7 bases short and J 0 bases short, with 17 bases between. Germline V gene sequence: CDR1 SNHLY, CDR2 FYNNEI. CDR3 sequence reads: CASTPGWDPSTDTQYF. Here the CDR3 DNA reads TGTGCCAGCACCCCCGGGTGGGACCCTAGCACAGATACGCAGTATTTT. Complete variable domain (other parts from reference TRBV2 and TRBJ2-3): EPEVTQTPSHQVTQMGQEVILRCVPISNHLYFYWYRQILGQKVEFLVSFYNNEISEKSEIFDDQFSVERPDGSNFTLKIRSTKLEDSAMYFCASTPGWDPSTDTQYFGPGTRLTVL.

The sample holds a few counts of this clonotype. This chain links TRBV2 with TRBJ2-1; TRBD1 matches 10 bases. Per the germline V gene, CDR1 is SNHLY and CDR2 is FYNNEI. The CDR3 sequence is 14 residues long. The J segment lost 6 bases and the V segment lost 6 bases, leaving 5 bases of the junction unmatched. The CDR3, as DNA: TGTGCCAGCAGGGGGGACAGGGGCGGCAATGAGCAGTTCTTC. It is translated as CASRGDRGGNEQFF.

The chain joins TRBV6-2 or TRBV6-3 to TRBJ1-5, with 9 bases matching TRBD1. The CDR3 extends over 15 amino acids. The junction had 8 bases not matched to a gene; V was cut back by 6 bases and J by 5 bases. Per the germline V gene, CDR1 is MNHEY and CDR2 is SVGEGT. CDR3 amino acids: CASSRQGVRDQPQHF. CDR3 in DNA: TGTGCCAGCAGCCGACAGGGGGTACGGGATCAGCCCCAGCATTTT.

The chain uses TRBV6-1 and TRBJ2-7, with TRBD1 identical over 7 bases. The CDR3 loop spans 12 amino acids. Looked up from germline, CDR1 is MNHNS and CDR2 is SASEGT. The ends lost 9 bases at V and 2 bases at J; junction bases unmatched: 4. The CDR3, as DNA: TGTGCCAGACCGGGACAGACCTACGAGCAGTACTTC. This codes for CARPGQTYEQYF.